The 6 T cell receptor beta chains reported below all come from one sample, sequenced in a study of T cells after yellow fever vaccination. TCRdb analysed the 5' RACE reads with MiXCR anew, one entry per CDR3 protein. The table lists about 340,000 distinct CDR3 sequences, around 13% of them singletons. Specimen: CD4+ T cells sorted from PBMCs, collected 15 days after the yellow fever booster vaccination. These receptors all come from a man younger than 35 who received the YFV17D yellow fever vaccine.

The chain recombines TRBV20-1 with TRBJ2-3; D might be TRBD1 (6 bases). The CDR3 consists of 15 residues. The V gene's germline CDR1 is DFQATT and CDR2 SNEGSKA (reference sequence). V lost 4 bases to trimming and J lost 2 bases, with 16 bases between them. In DNA form, the CDR3 reads TGCAGTGCTATCCTCCGGACAGTCAACACAGATACGCAGTATTTT. It translates to CSAILRTVNTDTQYF.

The chain is built from TRBV5-4 and TRBJ2-7; D unclear. The CDR3 extends over 10 amino acids. The V end was cut by 7 bases, the J end by 8 bases, with 10 bases between. CDR1 is SGHNT and CDR2 is YYREEE in the germline V gene (reference sequence). CDR3 sequence: CASFFNKQYV. The DNA of the CDR3 is TGTGCCAGCTTTTTTAATAAGCAGTACGTC.

This clonotype was seen more than once but under ten times. This chain connects TRBV7-2 to TRBJ2-5; 7 bases align to TRBD2. The CDR3 covers 15 residues. J was trimmed by 4 bases and V by 5 bases; bases with no gene match: 10. CDR1 is SGHTA, CDR2 FQGNSA, per germline. The CDR3 DNA follows: TGTGCCAGCAGCACCGGGGGGTCATTAGGAGAGACCCAGTACTTC. Its protein product is CASSTGGSLGETQYF.

This clonotype has just a few counts. The chain has TRBV6-5 and TRBJ2-5; 8 bases fit TRBD2. CDR1 MNHEY and CDR2 SVGAGI come from the germline V gene. The CDR3 spans 16 residues. Trimming removed 5 bases from V and 5 bases from J; junction bases left unmatched: 13. CDR3 protein: CASSRNGGAASETQYF. For the CDR3, the DNA is TGTGCCAGCAGTCGCAACGGGGGGGCCGCTTCTGAGACCCAGTACTTC.

This clonotype was recorded a few times. The CDR3 sequence: CASSLGVRGADTQYF. The DNA of the CDR3 is TGTGCCAGCAGCTTAGGCGTCAGGGGGGCAGATACGCAGTATTTT. The genes are TRBV11-2 and TRBJ2-3; the D gene is possibly TRBD1 (7 bases). Germline-derived CDR1 and CDR2 are SGHAT and FQNNGV. The length of the CDR3 is 15 residues. Trimming stripped 1 base from V and 4 bases from J, with 12 bases between.

The rearrangement joins TRBV5-1 to TRBJ2-7; D ambiguous. Germline V gene sequence: CDR1 SGHRS, CDR2 YFSETQ. The V gene lost 0 bases and the J gene lost 2 bases, with 9 bases spanning the gap. The CDR3 runs to 14 residues. The CDR3 here is CASSLEVETYEQYF. The CDR3 DNA reads as TGCGCCAGCAGCTTGGAAGTTGAGACCTACGAGCAGTACTTC.